The clone carrying this T cell receptor beta chain occurred once. Its cognate antigen is unknown. Germline V gene lookup returns CDR1 MDHEN and CDR2 SYDVKM. The CDR3 spans 13 residues. V was pared by 3 bases and J by 6 bases, with 9 bases between. The record originates from a study of cytomegalovirus exposure and HLA in healthy donors. Study results and caveats: With later analysis, a missense DCLRE1C variant became linked to TCR beta V- and J-gene trimming. It was 150 to 200 TCR beta chains that were listed as cytomegalovirus-associated.

It was with 60 Vbeta and 13 Jbeta primers that the PCR ran. The assay was immunoSEQ multiplex PCR, and TCRdb's table has in-frame clones only and misses some. This table holds approximately 88,000 clones, around 76% found once. Sequenced input: PBMCs. This TCR was sampled from a man between 18 and 29 years old in good health and CMV-seropositive. V usage is TRBV28 and J usage is TRBJ2-1, with unresolved D. CDR3 region: CASSLMASNEQFF. For the CDR3, the DNA is TGTGCCAGCAGTTTGATGGCTAGCAATGAGCAGTTCTTC.